Listed below are T cell receptor beta chains from one sample, sequenced in a study of cytomegalovirus exposure and HLA in healthy donors. Sequenced by immunoSEQ multiplex PCR; TCRdb stores in-frame clones only, minus some. The profile covers 190,000 or so clones, with under 85% appearing a single time and about a tenth taken by the ten largest. The sample comprised PBMCs. These receptors were obtained from a woman aged 50 to 60 in good health and CMV-seropositive. The conserved cysteine and the conserved F or W are not part of the CDR3 here. A D gene is named only where the DNA matches it firmly. Expanded clones are given a class, and other clones once, few, many or no size at all.

j_gene	abundance	v_gene	d_gene	CDR3aa
TRBJ1-2	NA	TRBV18	NA	ASSPQGGYGYT
TRBJ2-1	few	TRBV11-1	TRBD2	ASSSQGLAGNEQF
TRBJ2-3	NA	TRBV29-1	NA	SVEAGGTDTQY
TRBJ1-4	NA	TRBV27	NA	ATSMGRGNEKLF
TRBJ1-2	NA	TRBV9	NA	ASSSSGPDRDGYT
TRBJ1-5	NA	TRBV7-2	NA	ASSLGSARNQPQH
TRBJ1-2	once	TRBV19	NA	ASSRGYGYT
TRBJ2-2	NA	TRBV11-3	TRBD1	ASSPQLDRADTGELF
TRBJ1-6	NA	TRBV18	TRBD1	ASSQDRGPRKNSPLH
TRBJ1-2	NA	TRBV2	TRBD1	ASSWGTAKYGYT
TRBJ2-1	NA	TRBV6-5	NA	ASSHRGRYNEQF
TRBJ1-1	NA	TRBV4-1	TRBD1	ASSLQGGRAGAF
TRBJ2-7	NA	TRBV7-9	NA	ASSLSGVDYEQY
NA	NA	TRBV29-1	TRBD1	SVEATGPEQY
TRBJ1-1	NA	TRBV27	NA	ASSFAGPGTEAF
TRBJ2-7	NA	TRBV28	NA	ASSPAWGLDNYEQY
TRBJ2-3	NA	TRBV7-2	TRBD2	ASSFYGGGDTQY
TRBJ2-7	NA	TRBV11-3	NA	ASRIPYYEQY
TRBJ1-1	NA	TRBV10-3	NA	AISDLAGSEAF